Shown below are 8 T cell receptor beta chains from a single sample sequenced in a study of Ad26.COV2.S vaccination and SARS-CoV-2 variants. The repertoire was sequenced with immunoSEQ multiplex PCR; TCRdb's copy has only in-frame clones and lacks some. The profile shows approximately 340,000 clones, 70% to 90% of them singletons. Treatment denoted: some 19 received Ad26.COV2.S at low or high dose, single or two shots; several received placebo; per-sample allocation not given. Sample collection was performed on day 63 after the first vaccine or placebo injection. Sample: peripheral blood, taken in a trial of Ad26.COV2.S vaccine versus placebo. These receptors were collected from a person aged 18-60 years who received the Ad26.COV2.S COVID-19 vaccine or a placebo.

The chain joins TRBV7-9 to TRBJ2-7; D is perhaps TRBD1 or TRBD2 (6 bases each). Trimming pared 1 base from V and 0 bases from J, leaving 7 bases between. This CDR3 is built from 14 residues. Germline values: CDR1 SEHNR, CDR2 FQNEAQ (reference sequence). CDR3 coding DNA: TGTGCCAGCAGCTTAGGGGGGGCCTCCTACGAGCAGTACTTC. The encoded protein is CASSLGGASYEQYF.

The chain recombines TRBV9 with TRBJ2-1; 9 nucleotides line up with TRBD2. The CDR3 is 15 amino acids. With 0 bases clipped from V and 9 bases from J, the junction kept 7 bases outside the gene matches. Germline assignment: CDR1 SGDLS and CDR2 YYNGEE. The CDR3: CASSVVSGGPGEQFF. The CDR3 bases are TGTGCCAGCAGCGTAGTTAGCGGGGGACCGGGTGAGCAGTTCTTC. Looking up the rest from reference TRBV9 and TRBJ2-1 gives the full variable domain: DSGVTQTPKHLITATGQRVTLRCSPRSGDLSVYWYQQSLDQGLQFLIQYYNGEERAKGNILERFSAQQFPDLHSELNLSSLELGDSALYFCASSVVSGGPGEQFFGPGTRLTVL.

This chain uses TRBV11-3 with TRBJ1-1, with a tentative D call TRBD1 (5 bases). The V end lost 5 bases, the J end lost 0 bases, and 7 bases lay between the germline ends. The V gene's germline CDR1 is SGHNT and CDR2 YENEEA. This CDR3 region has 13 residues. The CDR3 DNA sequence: TGTGCCAGCAGCCTACAGGTGAACACTGAAGCTTTCTTT. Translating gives CASSLQVNTEAFF. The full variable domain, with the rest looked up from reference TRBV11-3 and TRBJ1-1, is EAGVVQSPRYKIIEKKQPVAFWCNPISGHNTLYWYLQNLGQGPELLIRYENEEAVDDSQLPKDRFSAERLKGVDSTLKIQPAELGDSAVYLCASSLQVNTEAFFGQGTRLTVV.

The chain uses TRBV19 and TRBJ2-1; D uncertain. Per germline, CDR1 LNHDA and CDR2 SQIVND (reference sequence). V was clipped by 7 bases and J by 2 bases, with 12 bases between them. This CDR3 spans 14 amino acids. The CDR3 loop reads CASKSAITYNEQFF. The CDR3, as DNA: TGTGCCAGTAAGAGCGCGATCACCTACAATGAGCAGTTCTTC.

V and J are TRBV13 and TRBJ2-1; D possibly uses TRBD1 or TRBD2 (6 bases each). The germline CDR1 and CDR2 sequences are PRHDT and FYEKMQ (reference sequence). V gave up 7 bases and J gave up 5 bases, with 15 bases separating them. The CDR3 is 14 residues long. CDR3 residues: CASTGAGRDNEQFF. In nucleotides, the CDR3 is TGTGCCAGCACGGGGGCAGGTAGAGACAATGAGCAGTTCTTC.

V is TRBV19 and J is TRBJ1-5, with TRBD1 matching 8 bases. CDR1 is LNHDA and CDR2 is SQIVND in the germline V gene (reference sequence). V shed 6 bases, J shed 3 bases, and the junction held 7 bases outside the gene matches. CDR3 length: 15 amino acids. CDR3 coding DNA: TGTGCCAGTAGAGTGACAGGGGAGGACAATCAGCCCCAGCATTTT. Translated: CASRVTGEDNQPQHF.

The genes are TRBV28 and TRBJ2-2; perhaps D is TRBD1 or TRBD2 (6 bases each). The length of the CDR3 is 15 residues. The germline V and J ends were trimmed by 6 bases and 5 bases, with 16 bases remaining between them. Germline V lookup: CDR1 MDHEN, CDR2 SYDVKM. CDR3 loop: CASSASRGLTGELFF. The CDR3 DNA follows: TGTGCCAGCAGCGCCTCCCGGGGGCTAACCGGGGAGCTGTTTTTT.

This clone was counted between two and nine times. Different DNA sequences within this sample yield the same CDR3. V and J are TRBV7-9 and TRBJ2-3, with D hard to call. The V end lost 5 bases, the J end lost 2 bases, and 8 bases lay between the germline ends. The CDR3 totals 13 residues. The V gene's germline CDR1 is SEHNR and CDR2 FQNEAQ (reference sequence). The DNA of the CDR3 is TGTGCCAGCAGCCTCGATCTCACAGATACGCAGTATTTT. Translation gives CASSLDLTDTQYF.